The 6 T cell receptor beta chains below come from one sample, sequenced in a study of OX40 agonist ivuxolimab in advanced cancers. Using immunoSEQ multiplex PCR, the repertoire was profiled, and TCRdb retains in-frame clones only, with some absent. The table includes just over 90,000 clones, around nine tenths detected once. This material consisted of CD4+ or CD8+ T cells sorted from blood, taken in a trial of the OX40 agonist ivuxolimab. These receptors were obtained from an adult with an advanced solid tumor such as melanoma, head and neck, liver or kidney cancer.

The rearrangement joins TRBV29-1 to TRBJ1-2; D ambiguous. The CDR3 is 12 residues long. The V end lost 3 bases, the J end lost 2 bases, and 7 bases lay between the germline ends. CDR1 is SQVTM, CDR2 ANQGSEA, per germline. This chain's CDR3 is CSVEGMNYGYTF. The CDR3, as DNA: TGCAGCGTTGAGGGGATGAACTATGGCTACACCTTC.

This rearrangement joins TRBV7-2 to TRBJ1-5, with D unclear. CDR1 SGHTA and CDR2 FQGNSA come from the germline V gene. CDR3 size: 15 residues. V lost 2 bases and J 7 bases, leaving 15 bases between the germline ends. In nucleotides, the CDR3 is TGTGCCAGCAGCTTAAGTGGCAAAGAGGGACAGCCCCAGCATTTT. Protein product: CASSLSGKEGQPQHF.

The chain joins TRBV28 to TRBJ2-7, with a tentative D call TRBD1 (5 bases). Germline loops: CDR1 MDHEN, CDR2 SYDVKM. The length of the CDR3 is 15 residues. V was clipped by 3 bases and J by 1 base, with 13 bases between them. Here the CDR3 reads CASSFPRDQSYEQYF. Written as DNA, the CDR3 is TGTGCCAGCAGTTTCCCCAGGGATCAGTCCTACGAGCAGTACTTC.

The genes are TRBV6-1 and TRBJ2-7; the match to TRBD1 covers 7 bases. CDR3 length: 15 amino acids. Looked up from germline, CDR1 is MNHNS and CDR2 is SASEGT. The V segment lost 0 bases and the J segment 2 bases; nucleotides outside the gene matches: 4. The CDR3 region is CASSEAPGQAYEQYF. As DNA, the CDR3 is TGTGCCAGCAGTGAAGCCCCAGGACAGGCCTACGAGCAGTACTTC.

This CDR3 reads CSALTGGKGEQYF. CDR3 in DNA: TGCAGCGCCCTGACAGGGGGAAAGGGAGAGCAGTACTTC. The chain carries TRBV29-1 and TRBJ2-7; 9 bases map to TRBD1. The junction had 11 bases not matched to a gene; V was cut back by 7 bases and J by 7 bases. The CDR3 is 13 residues long. Germline lookup yields CDR1 SQVTM and CDR2 ANQGSEA.

V and J are TRBV9 and TRBJ2-2; possibly TRBD2 for D (5 bases). Trimming removed 2 bases at V and 4 bases at J, with 12 bases between. The germline CDR1 and CDR2 sequences are SGDLS and YYNGEE. The CDR3 length is 15 residues. The CDR3 reads CASSVAGLITGELFF. The DNA of the CDR3 is TGTGCCAGCAGCGTGGCAGGACTTATCACCGGGGAGCTGTTTTTT.